Each of the 29 T cell receptor beta chains below was sequenced from the same sample in a study of blood T cell repertoires in COVID-19 (dated by TCRdb to about 2020). Library creation used the immunoSEQ multiplex PCR assay. What TCRdb holds here is the immuneACCESS table cut down to in-frame rearrangements. Part of the clones is not present; checked against another copy, under half of the missing clones reflect an unresolved V gene, and the others are unexplained. In all, the sample holds 300,000 to 400,000 clones, and almost 90% of those were seen once. The ten largest clones take up 5.5% to 7.5% of the sample. The sequenced material came from peripheral blood. The receptors originated from a woman in her seventies with COVID-19, enrolled during active disease.

The CDR3 bases are TGTGCCAGTAGTATATGGCGGGGGGCAAACACTGAAGCTTTCTTT. This sequence encodes CASSIWRGANTEAFF. The V and J genes are TRBV19 and TRBJ1-1, with a possible D match to TRBD1 (6 bases). Germline lookup yields CDR1 LNHDA and CDR2 SQIVND (reference sequence). There are 15 residues in the CDR3. Between the trimmed V and J ends, which lost 2 bases and 2 bases, there was a span of 12 bases.

The chain carries TRBV5-1 and TRBJ2-7; 7 nucleotides align to TRBD1. There are 15 residues in the CDR3. Trimming removed 4 bases from V and 3 bases from J; junction bases left unmatched: 10. In germline, CDR1 is SGHRS, CDR2 YFSETQ. The CDR3 loop is CASSPRTGAFYEQYF. CDR3 bases: TGCGCCAGCAGCCCACGAACAGGGGCGTTCTACGAGCAGTACTTC. Using reference TRBV5-1 and TRBJ2-7 for the parts outside the CDR3, the full variable domain is KAGVTQTPRYLIKTRGQQVTLSCSPISGHRSVSWYQQTPGQGLQFLFEYFSETQRNKGNFPGRFSGRQFSNSRSEMNVSTLELGDSALYLCASSPRTGAFYEQYFGPGTRLTVT.

This clone is a singleton in its sample. V and J are TRBV5-1 and TRBJ1-2; 8 bases map to TRBD1. The CDR3 consists of 15 residues. V lost 0 bases, J lost 6 bases, and 7 bases stayed unmatched. The germline CDR1 and CDR2 sequences are SGHRS and YFSETQ. The CDR3 bases are TGCGCCAGCAGCTTGGAGGGGCAGGGGGCCGATGGCTACACCTTC. Its protein is CASSLEGQGADGYTF.

The J gene is TRBJ2-3, the V gene TRBV30; TRBD2 is a possible D gene (5 bases). Germline V lookup: CDR1 GTSNPN, CDR2 SVGIG (reference sequence). The CDR3 consists of 12 residues. The V and J ends lost 2 bases and 8 bases respectively, with 11 bases between them. Here the CDR3 reads CAWSLEVGTQYF. In DNA, the CDR3 is TGTGCCTGGAGTCTGGAGGTGGGTACGCAGTATTTT.

The chain links TRBV3-1 (or the pseudogene TRBV3-2) to TRBJ1-1; perhaps TRBD1 as D (5 bases). Germline assignment: CDR1 LGHDT and CDR2 YNNKEL (reference sequence). V lost 3 bases, J lost 1 base, and 12 bases lay in between. The CDR3 spans 15 residues. The CDR3 loop reads CASSQMGGGNTEAFF. CDR3 DNA: TGTGCCAGCAGCCAGATGGGGGGAGGGAACACTGAAGCTTTCTTT.

Written as DNA, the CDR3 is TGTGCCAGCAGTCCAGAACACGAGGCTGGGCAGCCCCAGCATTTT. Residues: CASSPEHEAGQPQHF. This chain joins TRBV4-2 and TRBJ1-5, with D unresolved. Trimming removed 6 bases at V and 7 bases at J, with 19 bases between. Germline V gene data show CDR1 as LGHNA and CDR2 as YNFKEQ. This CDR3 has 15 amino acids.

The V gene is TRBV10-3, the J gene TRBJ2-3, with TRBD2 matching 12 bases. The CDR3 spans 15 residues. From germline, CDR1 is ENHRY and CDR2 SYGVKD. The ends lost 7 bases at V and 5 bases at J; junction bases unmatched: 7. The CDR3 here is CAITSSGGAEDTQYF. In DNA form, the CDR3 reads TGTGCCATCACCTCTAGCGGGGGGGCCGAAGATACGCAGTATTTT.

This clone was counted a single time. The chain is built from TRBV5-1 and TRBJ1-1, with 8 bases lining up with TRBD1. Germline trimming cut 0 bases from V and 4 bases from J; bases unmatched to any gene: 8. CDR1 is SGHRS, CDR2 YFSETQ, per germline. The CDR3 has 16 amino acids. CDR3 protein: CASSLAAGGVGTEAFF. DNA of the CDR3: TGCGCCAGCAGCTTGGCCGCAGGGGGCGTGGGCACTGAAGCTTTCTTT.

V gene TRBV2 combines with J gene TRBJ1-1; 7 bases are a match to TRBD1. After removal of 6 bases from V and 0 bases from J, the junction contained 4 bases not matched to a gene. In germline, CDR1 is SNHLY, CDR2 FYNNEI. This CDR3 contains 14 residues. The CDR3 region is CASRGQTLNTEAFF. The CDR3 DNA reads TGTGCCAGCAGGGGACAGACGCTGAACACTGAAGCTTTCTTT.

The chain carries TRBV5-1 and TRBJ2-5; 9 bases align to TRBD1. The CDR3 runs 14 residues. CDR1 and CDR2 from the germline V gene are SGHRS and YFSETQ. With V trimmed by 4 bases and J by 5 bases, 6 bases remained unmatched. CDR3 DNA sequence: TGCGCCAGCAGCGGGGGGACAGGGAGCGAGACCCAGTACTTC. Amino acid sequence: CASSGGTGSETQYF.

The table lists this clone with a count of one. The J gene is TRBJ1-2, the V gene TRBV5-4; D is ambiguous. CDR3 length: 14 amino acids. Germline V gene data show CDR1 as SGHNT and CDR2 as YYREEE (reference sequence). Trimming shortened V by 5 bases and J by 5 bases, and 16 bases separated the two germline ends. The CDR3 nucleotides are TGTGCCAGCAGGCATTCATCCCAAGCTTATGGCTACACCTTC. It codes for CASRHSSQAYGYTF.

This clone came up once. The rearrangement links TRBV7-2 to TRBJ1-6, with 12 bases identical to TRBD1. This CDR3 is built from 15 residues. J was trimmed by 10 bases and V by 5 bases; bases with no gene match: 6. In germline, CDR1 is SGHTA, CDR2 FQGNSA. CDR3 coding DNA: TGTGCCAGCAGCCCGGGACAGGGGGCCAGATCACCCCTCCACTTT. Protein product: CASSPGQGARSPLHF.

The chain recombines TRBV6-2 or TRBV6-3 with TRBJ2-7; the match to TRBD1 covers 8 bases. There are 15 residues in the CDR3. The trim removed 5 bases at V and 1 base at J, leaving 7 bases unmatched. Per germline, CDR1 MNHEY and CDR2 SVGEGT. This CDR3 reads CASSGGDRWSYEQYF. CDR3 sequence (DNA): TGTGCCAGCAGTGGTGGGGACAGGTGGTCCTACGAGCAGTACTTC.

V usage is TRBV5-1 and J usage is TRBJ1-2; 9 bases are a match to TRBD1. This CDR3 is built from 16 residues. Germline assignment: CDR1 SGHRS and CDR2 YFSETQ. V gave up 2 bases and J gave up 2 bases; unmatched junction bases: 7. CDR3 region: CASSLGQGQSNYGYTF. In DNA, the CDR3 is TGCGCCAGCAGCTTAGGACAGGGGCAGTCAAACTATGGCTACACCTTC. Variable domain in full (rest from reference TRBV5-1 and TRBJ1-2): KAGVTQTPRYLIKTRGQQVTLSCSPISGHRSVSWYQQTPGQGLQFLFEYFSETQRNKGNFPGRFSGRQFSNSRSEMNVSTLELGDSALYLCASSLGQGQSNYGYTFGSGTRLTVV.

This rearrangement joins TRBV2 to TRBJ2-2; 7 positions match TRBD2. This CDR3 contains 15 residues. After removal of 6 bases from V and 3 bases from J, the junction contained 7 bases not matched to a gene. CDR1 is SNHLY, CDR2 FYNNEI, per germline. The chain's CDR3 is CASSSGLADTGELFF. The CDR3 DNA follows: TGTGCCAGCAGCTCGGGCCTAGCGGACACCGGGGAGCTGTTTTTT.

The V gene is TRBV7-2, the J gene TRBJ1-4; D unclear. Trimming removed 4 bases at V and 0 bases at J, with 12 bases between. The CDR3 sequence is 16 residues long. Germline CDR1 and CDR2: SGHTA and FQGNSA. The CDR3 reads CASSSRTGATNEKLFF. The CDR3 coding sequence is TGTGCCAGCAGCTCCCGAACCGGGGCAACTAATGAAAAACTGTTTTTT.

This clone was seen just once. The gene calls are TRBV28 and TRBJ2-2; D is unresolved. Germline lookup yields CDR1 MDHEN and CDR2 SYDVKM. Trimming shortened V by 2 bases and J by 6 bases, and 7 bases separated the two germline ends. This CDR3 is built from 13 residues. DNA of the CDR3: TGTGCCAGCAGTTTACCCCTCCCCGGGGAGCTGTTTTTT. Translation: CASSLPLPGELFF. Full variable domain (missing parts from reference TRBV28 and TRBJ2-2): DVKVTQSSRYLVKRTGEKVFLECVQDMDHENMFWYRQDPGLGLRLIYFSYDVKMKEKGDIPEGYSVSREKKERFSLILESASTNQTSMYLCASSLPLPGELFFGEGSRLTVL.

This clone occurred once. The chain is built from TRBV4-3 and TRBJ1-5; D remains unclear. Per germline, CDR1 LGHNA and CDR2 YSLEER. V lost 1 base and J 4 bases, leaving 8 bases between the germline ends. The CDR3 loop spans 14 amino acids. The CDR3 loop reads CASSQGLFNQPQHF. The CDR3 coding sequence is TGCGCCAGCAGCCAAGGACTGTTTAATCAGCCCCAGCATTTT.

The chain employs TRBV7-9 and TRBJ2-1, with a possible D match to TRBD1 (5 bases). CDR1 is SEHNR, CDR2 FQNEAQ, per germline (reference sequence). The CDR3 sequence is 14 residues long. Trimming took off 2 bases at V and 2 bases at J, with 7 bases between the two ends. CDR3 sequence: CASSLTGPYNEQFF. The CDR3 DNA reads as TGTGCCAGCAGCTTAACAGGCCCCTACAATGAGCAGTTCTTC.

V is TRBV2 and J is TRBJ2-5, with D perhaps TRBD1 (6 bases). V gave up 7 bases and J gave up 1 base, with 10 bases separating them. Per germline, CDR1 SNHLY and CDR2 FYNNEI. This CDR3 comprises 13 residues. CDR3 amino acids: CASKDSPQETQYF. CDR3 DNA: TGTGCCAGCAAGGACAGTCCCCAAGAGACCCAGTACTTC.

V is TRBV2 and J is TRBJ1-3; the D is unclear. Trimming cost V 2 bases and J 9 bases, with 11 bases left between them. The CDR3 length is 13 residues. Germline loops: CDR1 SNHLY, CDR2 FYNNEI. The CDR3 region is CASSESRKSTIYF. The CDR3 coding sequence is TGTGCCAGCAGTGAATCGCGAAAGAGCACCATATATTTT. The full variable domain, in which reference TRBV2 and TRBJ1-3 provide the parts outside the CDR3, is EPEVTQTPSHQVTQMGQEVILRCVPISNHLYFYWYRQILGQKVEFLVSFYNNEISEKSEIFDDQFSVERPDGSNFTLKIRSTKLEDSAMYFCASSESRKSTIYFGEGSWLTVV.

The J gene is TRBJ1-4, the V gene TRBV18, with a tentative D call TRBD1 (5 bases). CDR3 length: 15 residues. Trimming left V 5 bases short and J 6 bases short, with 16 bases between. Germline V gene lookup returns CDR1 KGHSH and CDR2 LQKENI. CDR3 residues: CASSLQAPVYEKLFF. The DNA for the CDR3 is TGTGCCAGCTCATTACAGGCCCCGGTCTATGAAAAACTGTTTTTT.

The chain uses TRBV5-1 and TRBJ2-7, with no clear D. Germline V gives CDR1 SGHRS, CDR2 YFSETQ. The CDR3 consists of 11 residues. Trimming took off 2 bases at V and 2 bases at J, with 2 bases between the two ends. CDR3 in amino acids: CASSFTYEQYF. The CDR3 DNA is TGCGCCAGCAGCTTTACCTACGAGCAGTACTTC.

The V and J genes are TRBV6-6 and TRBJ2-4, with 9 bases identical to TRBD1. The CDR3 has 12 residues. Germline CDR1 reads MNHNY; CDR2 reads SVGAGI (reference sequence). V dropped 8 bases and J dropped 8; count of bases not matched to a gene: 4. The CDR3 sequence is CASRDRVDIQYF. The DNA for the CDR3 is TGTGCCAGCCGGGACAGGGTGGACATTCAGTACTTC.

The chain combines TRBV6-5 with TRBJ1-1; D gene ambiguous. The CDR3 is 11 residues long. Germline CDR1 and CDR2: MNHEY and SVGAGI. The V and J ends lost 7 bases and 6 bases respectively, with 9 bases between them. The CDR3 sequence: CASTVKSEAFF. In DNA form, the CDR3 reads TGTGCCAGCACTGTAAAATCTGAAGCTTTCTTT.

The CDR3 loop reads CASSLARSRITDTQYF. The CDR3, as DNA: TGTGCCAGCAGCTTAGCCCGGTCCAGGATCACAGATACGCAGTATTTT. This chain connects TRBV7-6 to TRBJ2-3; no firm D call. The CDR3 sequence is 16 residues long. V was cut by 0 bases and J by 2 bases, with 12 bases left in between. Germline loops: CDR1 SGHVS, CDR2 FNYEAQ.

V usage is TRBV28 and J usage is TRBJ1-2; 8 bases map to TRBD1. Germline V gene lookup returns CDR1 MDHEN and CDR2 SYDVKM. The CDR3 runs to 14 residues. V shed 4 bases, J shed 10 bases, and the junction held 11 bases outside the gene matches. CDR3 amino acids: CASSSPGQDLDYTF. The CDR3 DNA sequence: TGTGCCAGCAGTTCACCGGGACAGGACTTGGACTACACCTTC.

This sequence joins TRBV30 and TRBJ1-4; no firm D call. CDR3 length: 13 amino acids. Looked up from germline, CDR1 is GTSNPN and CDR2 is SVGIG (reference sequence). Between the trimmed V and J ends, which lost 1 base and 3 bases, there was a span of 6 bases. The CDR3 reads CAWSGAANEKLFF. In DNA form, the CDR3 reads TGTGCCTGGAGTGGGGCCGCTAATGAAAAACTGTTTTTT. The whole variable domain, remainder taken from reference TRBV30 and TRBJ1-4, is SQTIHQWPATLVQPVGSPLSLECTVEGTSNPNLYWYRQAAGRGLQLLFYSVGIGQISSEVPQNLSASRPQDRQFILSSKKLLLSDSGFYLCAWSGAANEKLFFGSGTQLSVL.

The V call is TRBV7-8, the J call TRBJ2-1, with 13 nucleotides matching TRBD2. Looked up from germline, CDR1 is SGHVS and CDR2 is FQNEAQ. There are 16 residues in the CDR3. J lost 8 bases, V lost 5 bases, and 9 bases had no gene match. The CDR3 DNA is TGTGCCAGCAGCCCAAAACTAGCGGGGGGGCCAGATGAGCAGTTCTTC. As protein: CASSPKLAGGPDEQFF.